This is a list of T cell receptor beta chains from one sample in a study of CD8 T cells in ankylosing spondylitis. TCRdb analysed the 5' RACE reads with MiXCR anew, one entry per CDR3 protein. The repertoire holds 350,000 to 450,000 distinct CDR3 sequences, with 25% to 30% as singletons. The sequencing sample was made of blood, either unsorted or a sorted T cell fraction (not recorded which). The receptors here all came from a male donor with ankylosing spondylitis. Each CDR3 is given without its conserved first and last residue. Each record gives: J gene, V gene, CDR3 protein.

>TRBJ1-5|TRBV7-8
ASSLITNPGLSSNQPQH
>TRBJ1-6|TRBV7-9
ASSPDRGLSPLH
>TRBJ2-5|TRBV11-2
ASSLGYLYSGLAGQETQY
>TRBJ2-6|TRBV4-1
ASSQGVSGIPANVLT
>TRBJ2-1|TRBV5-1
ASSLDRMISNEQF
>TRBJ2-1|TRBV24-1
ATSESTSARAYNEQF
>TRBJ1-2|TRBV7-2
ASSLSLTGYT
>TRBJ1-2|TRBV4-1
ASSQDETGSYGYT
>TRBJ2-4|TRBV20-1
SARIYSEGNIQY
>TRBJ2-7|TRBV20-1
SAAGTGDEQY
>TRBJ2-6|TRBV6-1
ASSPGDRGSGANVLT
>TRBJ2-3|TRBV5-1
ASSSTGAGGTDTQY
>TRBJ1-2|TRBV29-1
SVAGVDYGYT
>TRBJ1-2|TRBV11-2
ASSLVGAQNYGYT
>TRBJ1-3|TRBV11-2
ASSPGQGLSGNTIY
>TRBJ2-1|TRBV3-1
ASSQPQGPNNEQF
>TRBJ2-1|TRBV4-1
ASSQERGSEQF
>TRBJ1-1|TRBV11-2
ASSLVGGVAF
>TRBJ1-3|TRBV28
ASSSVGGGNTIY
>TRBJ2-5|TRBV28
ASSITAGEVETQY
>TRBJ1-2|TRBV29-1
SVGRVGNGYT
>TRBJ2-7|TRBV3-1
ASSHTYEQY
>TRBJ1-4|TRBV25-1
ASRPGHSTGKLF
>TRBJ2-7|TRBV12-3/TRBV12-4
ASSFRNGPSYEQY
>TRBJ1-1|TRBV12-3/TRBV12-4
ASSFTGEYTEAF
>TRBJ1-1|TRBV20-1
SAFATGNTEAF
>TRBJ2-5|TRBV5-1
ASSLVSSRETQY
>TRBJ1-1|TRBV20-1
SARGGQGARDTEAF
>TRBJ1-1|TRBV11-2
ASSTEGGTEAF
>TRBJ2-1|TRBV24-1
ATAGTVDEQF
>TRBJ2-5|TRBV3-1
ASSQAGSGKETQY
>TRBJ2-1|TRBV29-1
SVENPGQGRNEQF
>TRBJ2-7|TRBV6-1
ASREGYSYEQY
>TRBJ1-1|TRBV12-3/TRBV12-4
ASSLTIGAGNTEAF
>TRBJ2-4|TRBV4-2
ASSQPETGGKNIQY
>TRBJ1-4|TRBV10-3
AISESGGSAEKLF
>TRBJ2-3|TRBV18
ASSLSGGPTDTQY
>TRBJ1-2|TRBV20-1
SARPGQIYGYT
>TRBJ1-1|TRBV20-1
SQKGFPGTEAF
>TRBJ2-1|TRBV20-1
SARPGTGANNEQF
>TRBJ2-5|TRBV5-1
ASSLPGEETQY
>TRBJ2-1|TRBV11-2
ASSKMGLAGVGNEQF
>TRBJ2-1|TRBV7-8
ASSLRDQYNEQF
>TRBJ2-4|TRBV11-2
ASSSQGLAKNIQY
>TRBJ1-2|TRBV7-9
ASSFSFYGYT
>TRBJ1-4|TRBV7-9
ASSLNIWRQDEKLF
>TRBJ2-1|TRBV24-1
ATWGPGASYNEQF
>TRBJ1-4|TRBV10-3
AISDPGQGMDEKLF
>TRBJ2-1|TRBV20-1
SAPGQGTYNEQF
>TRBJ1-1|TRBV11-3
ASSGTVSTEAF
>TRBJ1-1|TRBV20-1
SARDRESLGTEAF
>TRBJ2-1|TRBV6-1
ASSAGPPNEQF
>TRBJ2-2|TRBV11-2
ASIHRDRGLGELF
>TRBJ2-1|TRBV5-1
ASSFRESSYNEQF
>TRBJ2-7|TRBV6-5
ASSYLRVRAYEQY
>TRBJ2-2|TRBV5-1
ASSPSPTNTGELF
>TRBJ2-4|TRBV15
ATSRDLAGKRFAKNIQY